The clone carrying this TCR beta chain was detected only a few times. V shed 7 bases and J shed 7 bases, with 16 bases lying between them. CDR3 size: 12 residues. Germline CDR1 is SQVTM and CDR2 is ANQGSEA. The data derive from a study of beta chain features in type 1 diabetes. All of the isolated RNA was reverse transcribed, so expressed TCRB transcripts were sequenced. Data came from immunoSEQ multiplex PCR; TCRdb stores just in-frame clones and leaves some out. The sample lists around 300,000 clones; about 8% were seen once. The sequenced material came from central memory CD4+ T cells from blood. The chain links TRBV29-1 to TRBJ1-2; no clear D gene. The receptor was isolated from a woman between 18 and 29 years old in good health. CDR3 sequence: CSARTHKLGYTF. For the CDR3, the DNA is TGCAGCGCCAGGACCCACAAACTTGGCTACACCTTC.